Each of the 13 T cell receptor beta chains below was sequenced from the same sample in a study of shared clonotypes between healthy human individuals. The repertoire was sequenced with immunoSEQ multiplex PCR; TCRdb's copy has only in-frame clones and lacks some. The top ten hold roughly 1.8% of the sample, which has under 750,000 clones, approximately 72% seen once. The sequencing input was memory CD4+ T cells sorted from blood. This sample's subset: CD45RA-negative fraction. These receptors were taken from a woman aged 25-40 years in good health.

This clone came up a few times. V gene TRBV5-1 combines with J gene TRBJ2-3; D may be TRBD2 (5 bases). This CDR3 spans 15 amino acids. The germline V and J ends were trimmed by 0 bases and 2 bases, with 10 bases remaining between them. Germline V gene data show CDR1 as SGHRS and CDR2 as YFSETQ. CDR3 amino acids: CASSLAEGHTDTQYF. DNA for the CDR3: TGCGCCAGCAGCTTGGCCGAGGGCCACACAGATACGCAGTATTTT.

This clone showed up many times. V usage is TRBV7-2 and J usage is TRBJ1-2, with D maybe TRBD1 (6 bases). Germline V gene lookup returns CDR1 SGHTA and CDR2 FQGNSA. This CDR3 has 15 amino acids. V lost 5 bases, J lost 7 bases, and 20 bases lay in between. This CDR3 reads CASSPSLTGAAGYTF. The CDR3 region has the DNA TGTGCCAGCAGCCCCTCACTGACAGGTGCGGCTGGCTACACCTTC. Using reference TRBV7-2 and TRBJ1-2 for the parts outside the CDR3, the full variable domain is GAGVSQSPSNKVTEKGKDVELRCDPISGHTALYWYRQSLGQGLEFLIYFQGNSAPDKSGLPSDRFSAERTGGSVSTLTIQRTQQEDSAVYLCASSPSLTGAAGYTFGSGTRLTVV.

J is TRBJ2-1 and V is TRBV15; 8 bases are shared with TRBD2. With 1 base clipped from V and 7 bases from J, the junction kept 6 bases outside the gene matches. This CDR3 is built from 15 residues. Germline CDR1 reads LNHNV; CDR2 reads YYDKDF (reference sequence). This chain's CDR3 is CATSRVAGSGNEQFF. The CDR3 nucleotides read TGTGCCACCAGCAGAGTAGCGGGATCAGGGAATGAGCAGTTCTTC.

The chain employs TRBV5-8 and TRBJ2-2; tentative D call: TRBD2 (6 bases). There are 15 residues in the CDR3. Germline loops: CDR1 SGHTS, CDR2 YDEGEE. V lost 4 bases and J 2 bases, leaving 12 bases between the germline ends. The CDR3 loop reads CASSEGTSNTGELFF. The DNA for the CDR3 is TGTGCCAGCAGCGAAGGGACTTCAAACACCGGGGAGCTGTTTTTT.

The chain has TRBV15 and TRBJ2-7; 8 bases are shared with TRBD1. Germline lookup yields CDR1 LNHNV and CDR2 YYDKDF (reference sequence). This CDR3 is 15 amino acids long. Germline trimming cut 0 bases from V and 3 bases from J; bases unmatched to any gene: 4. CDR3 nucleotides: TGTGCCACCAGCAGAGAATGGACAGGGCTCTACGAGCAGTACTTC. Translated, it gives CATSREWTGLYEQYF.

This clone was observed a few times. The V call is TRBV11-3, the J call TRBJ2-3, with D possibly matching TRBD2 (6 bases). V was trimmed by 5 bases and J by 8 bases, leaving 17 bases between them. From germline, CDR1 is SGHNT and CDR2 YENEEA. There are 14 residues in the CDR3. The CDR3 sequence: CASSRDFKEGTQYF. The CDR3 nucleotides read TGTGCCAGCAGCCGGGACTTTAAGGAAGGTACGCAGTATTTT. The full variable domain, completed using reference TRBV11-3 and TRBJ2-3, is EAGVVQSPRYKIIEKKQPVAFWCNPISGHNTLYWYLQNLGQGPELLIRYENEEAVDDSQLPKDRFSAERLKGVDSTLKIQPAELGDSAVYLCASSRDFKEGTQYFGPGTRLTVL.

This clone was picked up many times. The chain uses TRBV19 and TRBJ1-4; 7 positions match TRBD1. This CDR3 is built from 15 residues. Germline V CDR1 and CDR2: LNHDA, SQIVND (reference sequence). J lost 5 bases, V lost 5 bases, and 8 bases had no gene match. DNA of the CDR3: TGTGCCAGTAGTCTAACAGGGGCAAGGAATGAAAAACTGTTTTTT. Amino acids: CASSLTGARNEKLFF.

This rearrangement joins TRBV5-5 to TRBJ2-5; 8 nucleotides line up with TRBD2. With 3 bases clipped from V and 4 bases from J, the junction kept 5 bases outside the gene matches. Germline loops: CDR1 SGHKS, CDR2 YYEKEE (reference sequence). The CDR3 is made up of 14 amino acids. The CDR3 DNA reads as TGTGCCAGCAGCTCCTCTAGCGGGTTAGAGACCCAGTACTTC. Translation: CASSSSSGLETQYF.

The V gene is TRBV5-4, the J gene TRBJ2-1, with D hard to call. V was clipped by 0 bases and J by 7 bases, with 5 bases between them. This CDR3 contains 12 residues. Germline CDR1 reads SGHNT; CDR2 reads YYREEE (reference sequence). The CDR3 DNA reads as TGTGCCAGCAGCTTGGACCGGAATGAGCAGTTCTTC. Translation gives CASSLDRNEQFF. The whole variable domain, filled in from reference TRBV5-4 and TRBJ2-1, reads ETGVTQSPTHLIKTRGQQVTLRCSSQSGHNTVSWYQQALGQGPQFIFQYYREEENGRGNFPPRFSGLQFPNYSSELNVNALELDDSALYLCASSLDRNEQFFGPGTRLTVL.

This chain links TRBV30 with TRBJ2-7; TRBD1 matches 7 bases. Looked up from germline, CDR1 is GTSNPN and CDR2 is SVGIG (reference sequence). The trim removed 2 bases at V and 1 base at J, leaving 5 bases unmatched. The length of the CDR3 is 14 residues. CDR3 coding DNA: TGTGCCTGGAGTAGAGGGGGCGGGTCCTACGAGCAGTACTTC. It encodes CAWSRGGGSYEQYF.

The chain joins TRBV4-2 to TRBJ1-2; 9 positions agree with TRBD1. Germline CDR1 LGHNA, CDR2 YNFKEQ. J gave up 6 bases and V 4 bases, and 9 bases lay outside the gene matches. There are 15 residues in the CDR3. For the CDR3, the DNA is TGTGCCAGCAGCCTTGAGACAGGGGGTGGAGATGGCTACACCTTC. This gives the protein CASSLETGGGDGYTF.

The V call is TRBV6-5, the J call TRBJ2-1, with 7 nucleotides matching TRBD2. This CDR3 has 14 amino acids. Germline assignment: CDR1 MNHEY and CDR2 SVGAGI. With 0 bases clipped from V and 8 bases from J, the junction kept 4 bases outside the gene matches. The chain's CDR3 is CASSYSLAKDEQFF. The CDR3, as DNA: TGTGCCAGCAGTTACTCACTAGCGAAGGATGAGCAGTTCTTC.

In regard to this clone: A read error may be the cause here, since a much bigger clone is one base away. The V and J genes are TRBV10-3 and TRBJ2-7; D unresolved. CDR3 length equals 14 residues. The germline V gene encodes CDR1 ENHRY and CDR2 SYGVKD. The CDR3 DNA reads TGTGCCAGCAGTGTCGAGACGGGCTCCTACGAGCAGTACTTC. This encodes CASSVETGSYEQYF.